This TCR beta chain came from a study of patients and donors after allogeneic stem cell transplantation. Worth noting for this clonotype: The junction departs from the called germline gene at one end, perhaps through a read error.

TCRdb itself ran the RT-PCR reads through MiXCR, one entry per CDR3 protein. Among about 960,000 distinct CDR3 sequences listed, approximately 18% were seen once. CDR1 and CDR2 from the germline V gene are SGHKS and YYEKEE (reference sequence). The CDR3 totals 12 residues. The sequencing sample was made of blood, either unsorted or a sorted T cell fraction (not recorded which). This chain connects TRBV5-5 to TRBJ1-1, with D possibly TRBD1 on 6 matching bases. The sequence came from a human donor who was either an allogeneic HSCT recipient or a stem cell or donor lymphocyte infusion donor (not recorded which). It is not recorded whose cells these are; they may come from a transplant donor. The CDR3: CASSLNRQEALF. In DNA form, the CDR3 reads TGTGCCAGCAGCTTGAACCGACAGGAGGCCCTTTTT.